The 27 T cell receptor beta chains below all came from one sample that was sequenced in a study of blood T cell repertoires in COVID-19. Measured with immunoSEQ multiplex PCR; TCRdb has only the in-frame clones, and not every one. The table includes about 150,000 clones, 82% detected once. Material for sequencing was peripheral blood. Every receptor here comes from a human donor with acute or convalescent COVID-19. The donor label of this sample is uncertain.

As concerns this clone: One end of the junction is discordant with germline, which a read error may explain. J is TRBJ1-1 and V is TRBV7-7; D is unresolved. CDR3 length: 13 amino acids. The germline V gene has CDR1 SSHAT and CDR2 FNYEAQ (reference sequence). CDR3 region: CASSSGMNTEAFF. The CDR3 DNA is TGTGCTAGCAGCTCAGGTATGAACACTGAAGCTTTCTTT.

The chain carries TRBV6-6 and TRBJ1-2; 7 bases map to TRBD1. The germline CDR1 and CDR2 sequences are MNHNY and SVGAGI (reference sequence). The CDR3 runs 14 residues. V dropped 5 bases and J dropped 4; count of bases not matched to a gene: 7. CDR3 sequence: CASSPGQDPYGYTF. DNA for the CDR3: TGTGCCAGCAGTCCCGGACAGGATCCCTATGGCTACACCTTC.

J is TRBJ2-5 and V is TRBV5-1; 7 nucleotides align to TRBD1. V lost 2 bases and J lost 2; bases outside the gene matches: 6. The V gene's germline CDR1 is SGHRS and CDR2 YFSETQ. CDR3 length: 15 residues. In DNA, the CDR3 is TGCGCCAGCAGCTTTCGTACAGGGGATCAAGAGACCCAGTACTTC. Translating it yields CASSFRTGDQETQYF.

This clone has only a few counts. This chain connects TRBV4-2 to TRBJ2-5; 7 positions match TRBD2. The CDR3 length is 16 residues. V shed 0 bases and J 1 base; nucleotides not matched to a gene: 5. Germline V gene lookup returns CDR1 LGHNA and CDR2 YNFKEQ. CDR3 coding DNA: TGTGCCAGCAGCCAAGATCCTCTAGCGGTCCAAGAGACCCAGTACTTC. This codes for CASSQDPLAVQETQYF.

The chain is built from TRBV7-9 and TRBJ1-5; 7 bases match TRBD1. Germline loops: CDR1 SEHNR, CDR2 FQNEAQ (reference sequence). V was clipped by 1 base and J by 2 bases; unmatched bases: 8. The CDR3 is made up of 17 amino acids. The CDR3 loop reads CASSLVAGGTGNQPQHF. The CDR3 coding sequence is TGTGCCAGCAGCTTAGTCGCAGGGGGTACAGGCAATCAGCCCCAGCATTTT.

The V call is TRBV5-4, the J call TRBJ1-4, with D maybe TRBD1 (6 bases). This CDR3 comprises 15 residues. Germline CDR1 reads SGHNT; CDR2 reads YYREEE (reference sequence). Trimming cost V 4 bases and J 2 bases, with 12 bases left between them. The CDR3 protein is CASSLTGGTNEKLFF. The CDR3 DNA reads TGTGCCAGCAGCCTAACGGGGGGCACTAATGAAAAACTGTTTTTT.

The rearrangement uses TRBV6-5 and TRBJ2-1, with a tentative D call TRBD2 (5 bases). V was shortened by 5 bases and J by 6 bases, with 8 bases between the two germline ends. The CDR3 covers 12 residues. Germline V gene data show CDR1 as MNHEY and CDR2 as SVGAGI. The CDR3 loop is CASSRGGNEQFF. The CDR3 DNA reads TGTGCCAGCAGTCGTGGAGGCAATGAGCAGTTCTTC.

The CDR3 spells CASSAGQMETQYF. In DNA, the CDR3 is TGTGCCAGCAGCGCGGGACAGATGGAGACCCAGTACTTC. This chain joins TRBV7-3 and TRBJ2-5, with D possibly matching TRBD1 (7 bases). Germline-derived CDR1 and CDR2 are SGHTA and FQGTGA. The CDR3 covers 13 residues. V gave up 5 bases and J gave up 5 bases, with 12 bases separating them.

A word on this clone: Mismatch with germline at one junction end may stem from a read error. The V call is TRBV7-7, the J call TRBJ2-7; no firm D call. This CDR3 comprises 18 residues. Germline V gives CDR1 SSHAT, CDR2 FNYEAQ (reference sequence). Here the CDR3 reads CASSLRGSSSRSSYEQYF. The CDR3 bases are TGTGCTAGCAGCTTGCGAGGAAGTTCGTCCCGCAGCTCCTACGAGCAGTACTTC.

The chain employs TRBV6-5 and TRBJ1-4, with 8 bases that match TRBD1. Germline trimming cut 4 bases from V and 8 bases from J; bases unmatched to any gene: 12. Per the germline V gene, CDR1 is MNHEY and CDR2 is SVGAGI. This CDR3 has 16 amino acids. Written as DNA, the CDR3 is TGTGCCAGCAGTTCCCACCCCTGGACAGGGATCGAAAAACTGTTTTTT. This gives the protein CASSSHPWTGIEKLFF.

The chain uses TRBV19 and TRBJ2-1; 7 bases are a match to TRBD1. V was clipped by 4 bases and J by 7 bases; unmatched bases: 16. Germline CDR1 LNHDA, CDR2 SQIVND (reference sequence). This CDR3 comprises 17 residues. This CDR3 is CASSTSVFGTALNEQFF. CDR3 sequence (DNA): TGTGCCAGTAGTACTTCGGTATTTGGGACAGCACTTAATGAGCAGTTCTTC.

The chain links TRBV5-1 to TRBJ1-1; D not certain. This CDR3 comprises 15 residues. Trimming pared 4 bases from V and 7 bases from J, leaving 20 bases between. From germline, CDR1 is SGHRS and CDR2 YFSETQ. The CDR3 here is CASSPIGSPPSEAFF. The CDR3 nucleotides are TGCGCCAGCAGCCCTATCGGGTCTCCCCCCAGTGAAGCTTTCTTT.

The chain combines TRBV5-1 with TRBJ1-1; D not certain. Germline CDR1 is SGHRS and CDR2 is YFSETQ. V dropped 0 bases and J dropped 0 bases, with 9 bases sitting between them. CDR3 size: 15 residues. The CDR3 protein is CASSLGAGLNTEAFF. The CDR3, as DNA: TGCGCCAGCAGCTTGGGAGCCGGTCTGAACACTGAAGCTTTCTTT.

The chain links TRBV2 to TRBJ2-2, with TRBD2 matching 11 bases. This CDR3 has 15 amino acids. Germline V gives CDR1 SNHLY, CDR2 FYNNEI. The ends lost 7 bases at V and 4 bases at J; junction bases unmatched: 5. The CDR3 nucleotides read TGTGCCAGCAAGAGGCTAGCGGGGGGCACCGGGGAGCTGTTTTTT. It specifies CASKRLAGGTGELFF.

The chain employs TRBV10-3 and TRBJ2-3, with TRBD2 identical over 9 bases. There are 17 residues in the CDR3. The V and J ends lost 5 bases and 6 bases, in that order; junction bases with no gene match: 15. Germline V gene lookup returns CDR1 ENHRY and CDR2 SYGVKD. The CDR3 reads CAISSPGGGGAWDTQYF. The CDR3, as DNA: TGTGCCATCAGTTCCCCTGGGGGCGGGGGGGCCTGGGATACGCAGTATTTT.

This clone was observed a few times. The V and J genes are TRBV18 and TRBJ2-7, with 7 positions matching TRBD1. Germline V lookup: CDR1 KGHSH, CDR2 LQKENI. The CDR3 totals 13 residues. V lost 5 bases to trimming and J lost 3 bases; unmatched junction nucleotides: 4. The CDR3 DNA reads as TGTGCCAGCTCAAAGGGACAGAGCTACGAGCAGTACTTC. Its translation is CASSKGQSYEQYF.

J is TRBJ1-5 and V is TRBV23-1, with D perhaps matching TRBD1 (5 bases). TRBV23-1 is an ORF, and what it does is uncertain. CDR3 length equals 17 residues. The ends were cut back, 7 bases at V and 2 bases at J, with 21 bases in the middle. CDR3 nucleotide sequence: TGCGCCAGCACCCCCGGGCAGGGTAACTCTCGCAATCAGCCCCAGCATTTT. Its translation is CASTPGQGNSRNQPQHF.

This chain links TRBV10-2 with TRBJ2-7; 7 bases are shared with TRBD1. The trim removed 6 bases at V and 2 bases at J, leaving 10 bases unmatched. This CDR3 is built from 15 residues. The germline V gene encodes CDR1 WSHSY and CDR2 SAAADI. The CDR3 sequence is CASREPWTGAYEQYF. The CDR3 DNA follows: TGCGCCAGCAGGGAGCCCTGGACAGGAGCCTACGAGCAGTACTTC.

This clone has only one observation. The chain couples TRBV7-2 to TRBJ1-4; 8 positions agree with TRBD1. This CDR3 region has 15 residues. Germline V gene lookup returns CDR1 SGHTA and CDR2 FQGNSA. The V gene end was trimmed by 6 bases and the J gene end by 1 base; junction bases not matched to a gene: 4. CDR3: CASSSDRGTNEKLFF. CDR3 DNA: TGTGCCAGCAGTTCCGACAGGGGAACTAATGAAAAACTGTTTTTT.

V gene TRBV6-6 combines with J gene TRBJ1-2; weak D call: TRBD1 (5 bases). V gave up 6 bases and J gave up 4 bases, with 18 bases separating them. The CDR3 has 15 residues. The germline CDR1 and CDR2 sequences are MNHNY and SVGAGI (reference sequence). Here the CDR3 reads CASSSPQGGFYGYTF. CDR3 DNA: TGTGCCAGCAGCTCCCCCCAGGGAGGGTTCTATGGCTACACCTTC.

The chain combines TRBV19 with TRBJ2-1, with 7 bases lining up with TRBD1. Per the germline V gene, CDR1 is LNHDA and CDR2 is SQIVND (reference sequence). This CDR3 has 15 amino acids. The J segment lost 7 bases and the V segment lost 6 bases, leaving 12 bases of the junction unmatched. CDR3 amino acids: CASRHRGLQDNEQFF. CDR3 coding DNA: TGTGCCAGTAGACACAGGGGTCTCCAGGATAATGAGCAGTTCTTC.

Comment on this clone: The junction shows a germline mismatch at one end, possibly a read error. The J gene is TRBJ1-2, the V gene TRBV30; 7 positions match TRBD1. The CDR3 runs to 15 residues. Germline CDR1 reads GTSNPN; CDR2 reads SVGIG (reference sequence). CDR3 nucleotides: TGTGCCTGGAGTAAACGGGACAGACTTTTCTATGGTTACACCTTC. It is translated as CAWSKRDRLFYGYTF.

The CDR3 spells CASGDRGLGEQYF. The DNA for the CDR3 is TGTGCCAGTGGGGACAGGGGGCTCGGGGAGCAGTACTTC. The genes are TRBV2 and TRBJ2-7, with 12 bases lining up with TRBD1. Germline V gene data show CDR1 as SNHLY and CDR2 as FYNNEI. This CDR3 is built from 13 residues. V lost 9 bases, J lost 7 bases, and 7 bases stayed unmatched.

V usage is TRBV14 and J usage is TRBJ1-1, with D unresolved. V lost 0 bases, J lost 5 bases, and 13 bases lay in between. Germline CDR1 SGHDN, CDR2 FVKESK. This CDR3 contains 15 residues. In DNA, the CDR3 is TGTGCCAGCAGCCAAGACGTTTCTTGGCAGACTGAAGCTTTCTTT. Translating gives CASSQDVSWQTEAFF.

V is TRBV6-5 and J is TRBJ2-3; 7 nucleotides align to TRBD1. CDR3 length: 15 amino acids. Trimming took 5 bases from V and 3 from J; bases not matched to a gene: 8. Germline assignment: CDR1 MNHEY and CDR2 SVGAGI. In DNA, the CDR3 is TGTGCCAGCAGTACACGACAGGGAAAGACAGATACGCAGTATTTT. It translates to CASSTRQGKTDTQYF.

This chain links TRBV7-2 with TRBJ1-3; D is unclear. This CDR3 region has 15 residues. Deletions cut 1 base from V and 4 bases from J, with 11 bases between. Germline V gene data show CDR1 as SGHTA and CDR2 as FQGNSA. CDR3 nucleotide sequence: TGTGCCAGCAGCTTAGGCCCTAAAATGGGAAACACCATATATTTT. This translates into CASSLGPKMGNTIYF.

This chain uses TRBV19 with TRBJ1-5; a weak D match, TRBD1 (5 bases). There are 15 residues in the CDR3. The ends were cut back, 5 bases at V and 2 bases at J, with 13 bases in the middle. The germline CDR1 and CDR2 sequences are LNHDA and SQIVND (reference sequence). Written as DNA, the CDR3 is TGTGCCAGTAGTTACGCATTAGGGGGCAATCAGCCCCAGCATTTT. Translation gives CASSYALGGNQPQHF.